This T cell receptor beta chain emerged from a study of blood T cell repertoires in COVID-19. At the level of the study: Both acute and convalescent COVID-19 samples were obtained from the United States, Italy and Spain.

Authors' data handling: Cell counts per sample came from amplifying reference gene primers. Clones were sequenced by immunoSEQ multiplex PCR, and TCRdb holds only the in-frame ones, with some missing. V and J calls and clone size come straight from that table; D and trimming were deduced from the DNA. The data contain roughly 350,000 clones, 85% of them singletons. The CDR3 spans 13 residues. The chain joins TRBV1 to TRBJ1-2. TRBV1 is recorded as a pseudogene. What was sequenced was peripheral blood. The TCR originated in a woman aged 18-35 years with acute or convalescent COVID-19. For the CDR3, the DNA is TGCACCAGCAGCCGTAGACGCCGGGAAGGAGAGACCTTC. Translated, it gives CTSSRRRREGETF.